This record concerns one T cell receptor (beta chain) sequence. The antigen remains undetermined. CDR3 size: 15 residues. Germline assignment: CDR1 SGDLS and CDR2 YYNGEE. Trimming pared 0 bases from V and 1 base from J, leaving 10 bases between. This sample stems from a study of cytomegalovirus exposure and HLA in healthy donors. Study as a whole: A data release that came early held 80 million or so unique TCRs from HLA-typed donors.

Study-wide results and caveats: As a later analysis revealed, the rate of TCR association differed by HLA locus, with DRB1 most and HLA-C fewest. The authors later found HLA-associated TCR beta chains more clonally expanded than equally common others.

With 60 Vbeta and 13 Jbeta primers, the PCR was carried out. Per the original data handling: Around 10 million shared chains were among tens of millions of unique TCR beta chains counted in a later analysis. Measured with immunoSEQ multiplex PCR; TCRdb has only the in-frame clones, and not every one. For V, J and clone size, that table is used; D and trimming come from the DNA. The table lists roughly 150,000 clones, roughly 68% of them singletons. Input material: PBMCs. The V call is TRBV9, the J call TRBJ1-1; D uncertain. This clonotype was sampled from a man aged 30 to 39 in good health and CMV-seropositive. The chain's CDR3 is CASSVDSGPNTEAFF. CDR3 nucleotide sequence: TGTGCCAGCAGCGTAGACTCCGGTCCGAACACTGAAGCTTTCTTT.